Below, 4 T cell receptor beta chains from the same sample are listed, as sequenced in a study of blood T cell repertoires in COVID-19. Assay: immunoSEQ multiplex PCR; the TCRdb copy retains only in-frame clones and omits some. The data hold 95,000 to 100,000 clones, with approximately 86% observed a single time. The sample taken for sequencing was peripheral blood. These receptors were obtained from a man older than 75 with acute or convalescent COVID-19.

This clone was recorded a few times. This chain joins TRBV9 and TRBJ2-1, with 9 bases that match TRBD2. Unmatched junction bases numbered 6, after V lost 0 bases and J lost 5 bases. Germline V CDR1 and CDR2: SGDLS, YYNGEE. There are 16 residues in the CDR3. The CDR3 DNA follows: TGTGCCAGCAGCGTAGACGGGACTAGCTTACACAATGAGCAGTTCTTC. Protein: CASSVDGTSLHNEQFF.

The chain uses TRBV19 and TRBJ1-1; D not certain. The CDR3 runs 14 residues. Trimming stripped 4 bases from V and 1 base from J, with 10 bases between. Germline V gives CDR1 LNHDA, CDR2 SQIVND (reference sequence). CDR3 region: CASSKSQPNTEAFF. The CDR3 DNA follows: TGTGCCAGTAGTAAAAGCCAACCGAACACTGAAGCTTTCTTT.

The chain employs TRBV7-8 and TRBJ2-3; 15 bases align to TRBD2. The trim removed 5 bases at V and 6 bases at J, leaving 3 bases unmatched. The CDR3 is 15 amino acids. Germline V gives CDR1 SGHVS, CDR2 FQNEAQ. Here the CDR3 reads CASSTGTSGRDTQYF. The CDR3 DNA is TGTGCCAGCAGCACCGGGACTAGCGGGAGGGATACGCAGTATTTT. The whole variable domain, filled in from reference TRBV7-8 and TRBJ2-3, reads GAGVSQSPRYKVAKRGQDVALRCDPISGHVSLFWYQQALGQGPEFLTYFQNEAQLDKSGLPSDRFFAERPEGSVSTLKIQRTQQEDSAVYLCASSTGTSGRDTQYFGPGTRLTVL.

The chain links TRBV19 to TRBJ1-5, with 9 bases identical to TRBD1. V lost 4 bases and J lost 4; bases outside the gene matches: 11. The CDR3 length is 17 residues. Germline CDR1 reads LNHDA; CDR2 reads SQIVND (reference sequence). CDR3 bases: TGTGCCAGTAGTAGGACGGACAGGGGCCGGCATAATCAGCCCCAGCATTTT. This translates into CASSRTDRGRHNQPQHF.